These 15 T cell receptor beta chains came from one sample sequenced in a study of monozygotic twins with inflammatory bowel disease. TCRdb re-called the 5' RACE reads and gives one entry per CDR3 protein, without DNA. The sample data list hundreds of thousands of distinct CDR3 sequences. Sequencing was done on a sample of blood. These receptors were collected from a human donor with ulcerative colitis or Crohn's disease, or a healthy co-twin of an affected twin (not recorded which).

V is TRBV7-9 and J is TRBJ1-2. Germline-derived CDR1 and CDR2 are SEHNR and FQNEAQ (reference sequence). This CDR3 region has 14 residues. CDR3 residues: CASSLQAPNYGYTF. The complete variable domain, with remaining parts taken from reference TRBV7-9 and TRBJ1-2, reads DTGVSQNPRHKITKRGQNVTFRCDPISEHNRLYWYRQTLGQGPEFLTYFQNEAQLEKSRLLSDRFSAERPKGSFSTLEIQRTEQGDSAMYLCASSLQAPNYGYTFGSGTRLTVV.

This CDR3 reads CSVVLSGNTIYF. The gene calls are TRBV29-1 and TRBJ1-3. Looked up from germline, CDR1 is SQVTM and CDR2 is ANQGSEA. The CDR3 loop spans 12 amino acids.

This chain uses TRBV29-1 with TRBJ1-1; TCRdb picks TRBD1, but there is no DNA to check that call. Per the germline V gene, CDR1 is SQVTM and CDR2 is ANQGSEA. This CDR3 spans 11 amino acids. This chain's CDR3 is CSVQGYTEAFF.

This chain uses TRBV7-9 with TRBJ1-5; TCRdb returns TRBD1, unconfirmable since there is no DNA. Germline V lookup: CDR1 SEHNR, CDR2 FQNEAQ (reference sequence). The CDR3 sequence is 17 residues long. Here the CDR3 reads CASSHSRTGREDQPQHF. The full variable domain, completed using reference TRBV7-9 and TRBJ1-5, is DTGVSQNPRHKITKRGQNVTFRCDPISEHNRLYWYRQTLGQGPEFLTYFQNEAQLEKSRLLSDRFSAERPKGSFSTLEIQRTEQGDSAMYLCASSHSRTGREDQPQHFGDGTRLSIL.

The CDR3 is CSARDGLAINNEQFF. The chain carries TRBV20-1 and TRBJ2-1. CDR1 is DFQATT, CDR2 SNEGSKA, per germline (reference sequence). The CDR3 has 15 amino acids.

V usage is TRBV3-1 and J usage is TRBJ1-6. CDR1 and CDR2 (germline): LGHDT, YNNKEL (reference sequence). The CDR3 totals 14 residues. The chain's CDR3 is CASSPFEGNSPLHF.

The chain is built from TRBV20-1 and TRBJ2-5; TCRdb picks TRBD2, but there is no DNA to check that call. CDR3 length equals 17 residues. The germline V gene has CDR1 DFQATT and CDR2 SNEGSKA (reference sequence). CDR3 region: CSARDMEGVRGLETQYF.

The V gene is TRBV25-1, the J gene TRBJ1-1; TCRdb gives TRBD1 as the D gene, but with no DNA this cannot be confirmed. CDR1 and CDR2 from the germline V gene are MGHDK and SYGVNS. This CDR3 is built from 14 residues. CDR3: CASSSPTGTGRPFF. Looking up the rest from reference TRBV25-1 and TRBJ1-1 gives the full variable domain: EADIYQTPRYLVIGTGKKITLECSQTMGHDKMYWYQQDPGMELHLIHYSYGVNSTEKGDLSSESTVSRIRTEHFPLTLESARPSHTSQYLCASSSPTGTGRPFFGQGTRLTVV.

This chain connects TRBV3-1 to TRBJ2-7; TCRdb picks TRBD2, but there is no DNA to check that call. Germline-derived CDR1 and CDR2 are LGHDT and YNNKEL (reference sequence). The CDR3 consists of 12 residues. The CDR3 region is CASSQDRREQYF.

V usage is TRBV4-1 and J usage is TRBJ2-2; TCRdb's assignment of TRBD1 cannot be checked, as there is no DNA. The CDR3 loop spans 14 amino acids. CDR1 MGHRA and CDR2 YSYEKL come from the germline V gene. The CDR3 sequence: CASSQQGRTGELFF.

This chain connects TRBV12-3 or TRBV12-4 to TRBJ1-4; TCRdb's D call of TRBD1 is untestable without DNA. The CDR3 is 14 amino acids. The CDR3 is CASSKGGAGEKLFF.

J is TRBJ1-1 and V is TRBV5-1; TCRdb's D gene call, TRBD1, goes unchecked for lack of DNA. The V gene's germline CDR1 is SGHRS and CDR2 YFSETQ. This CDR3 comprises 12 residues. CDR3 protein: CATAGGGGEAFF.

CDR3 in amino acids: CASSQGGIAGNTIYF. The V and J genes are TRBV12-3 or TRBV12-4 and TRBJ1-3; no DNA is available, so the TRBD1 call from TCRdb remains unchecked. The CDR3 is made up of 15 amino acids.

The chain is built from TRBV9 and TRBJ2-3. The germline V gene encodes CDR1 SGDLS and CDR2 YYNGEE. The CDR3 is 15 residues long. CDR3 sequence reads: CASSVDVGYTDTQYF.

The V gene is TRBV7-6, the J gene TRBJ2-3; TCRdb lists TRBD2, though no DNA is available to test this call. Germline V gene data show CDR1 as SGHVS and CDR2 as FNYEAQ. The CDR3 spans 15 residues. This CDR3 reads CASSLGLAGTDTQYF.